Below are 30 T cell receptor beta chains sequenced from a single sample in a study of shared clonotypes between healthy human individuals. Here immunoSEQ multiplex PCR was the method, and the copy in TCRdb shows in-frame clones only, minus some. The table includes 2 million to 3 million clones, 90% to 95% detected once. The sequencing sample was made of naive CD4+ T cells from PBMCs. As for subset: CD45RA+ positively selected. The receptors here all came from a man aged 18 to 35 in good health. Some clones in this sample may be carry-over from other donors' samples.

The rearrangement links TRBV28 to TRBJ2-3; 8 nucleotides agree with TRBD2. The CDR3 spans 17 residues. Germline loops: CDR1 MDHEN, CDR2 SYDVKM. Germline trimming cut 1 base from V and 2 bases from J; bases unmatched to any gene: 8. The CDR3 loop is CASSLSHGRANTDTQYF. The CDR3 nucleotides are TGTGCCAGCAGTTTATCGCACGGGAGGGCCAACACAGATACGCAGTATTTT.

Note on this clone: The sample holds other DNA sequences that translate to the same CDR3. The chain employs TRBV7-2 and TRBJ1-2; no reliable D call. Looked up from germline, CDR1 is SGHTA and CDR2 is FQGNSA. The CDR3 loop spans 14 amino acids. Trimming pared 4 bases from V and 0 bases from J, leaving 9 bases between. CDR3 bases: TGTGCCAGCAGCTCCGCGGGTACTAACTATGGCTACACCTTC. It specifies CASSSAGTNYGYTF.

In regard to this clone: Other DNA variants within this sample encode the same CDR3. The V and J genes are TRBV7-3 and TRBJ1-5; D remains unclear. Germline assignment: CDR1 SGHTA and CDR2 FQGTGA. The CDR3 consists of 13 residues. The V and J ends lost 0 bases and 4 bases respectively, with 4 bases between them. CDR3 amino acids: CASSLTLNQPQHF. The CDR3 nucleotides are TGTGCCAGCAGCTTAACTCTGAATCAGCCCCAGCATTTT.

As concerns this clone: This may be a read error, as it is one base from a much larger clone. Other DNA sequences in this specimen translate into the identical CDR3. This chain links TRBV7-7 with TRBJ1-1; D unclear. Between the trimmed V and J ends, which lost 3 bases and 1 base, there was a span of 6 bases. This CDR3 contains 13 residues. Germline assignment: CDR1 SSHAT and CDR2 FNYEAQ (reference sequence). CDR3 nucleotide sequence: TGTGCCAGCAGCTTGCAGGAGAACACTGAAGCTTTCTTT. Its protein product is CASSLQENTEAFF. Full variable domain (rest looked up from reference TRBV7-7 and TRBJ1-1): GAGVSQSPRYKVTKRGQDVTLRCDPISSHATLYWYQQALGQGPEFLTYFNYEAQPDKSGLPSDRFSAERPEGSISTLTIQRTEQRDSAMYRCASSLQENTEAFFGQGTRLTVV.

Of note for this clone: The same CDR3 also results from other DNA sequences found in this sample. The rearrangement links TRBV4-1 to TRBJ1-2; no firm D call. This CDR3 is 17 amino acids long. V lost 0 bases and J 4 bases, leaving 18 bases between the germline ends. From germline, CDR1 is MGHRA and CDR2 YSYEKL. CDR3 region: CASSQEENSRGGYGYTF. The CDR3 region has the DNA TGCGCCAGCAGCCAAGAAGAAAATAGCCGGGGTGGCTATGGCTACACCTTC.

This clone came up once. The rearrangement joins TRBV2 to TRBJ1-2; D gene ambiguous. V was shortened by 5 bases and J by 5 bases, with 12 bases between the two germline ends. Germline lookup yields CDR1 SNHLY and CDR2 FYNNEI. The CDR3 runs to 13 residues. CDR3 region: CASSPRTTYGYTF. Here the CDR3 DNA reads TGTGCCAGCAGTCCGCGGACCACTTATGGCTACACCTTC.

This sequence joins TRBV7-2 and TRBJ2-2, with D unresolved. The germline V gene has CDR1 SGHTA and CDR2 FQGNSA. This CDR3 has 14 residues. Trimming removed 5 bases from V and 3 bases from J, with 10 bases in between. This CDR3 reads CASSPGGHTGELFF. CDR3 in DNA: TGTGCCAGCAGCCCCGGCGGACACACCGGGGAGCTGTTTTTT.

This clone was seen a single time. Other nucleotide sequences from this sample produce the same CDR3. CDR3 DNA: TGTGCCAGCTCACCAAGGAACGAAAAACTGTTTTTT. Translated, it gives CASSPRNEKLFF. J is TRBJ1-4 and V is TRBV18; D is undetermined. CDR1 and CDR2 (germline): KGHSH, LQKENI. V gave up 2 bases and J gave up 8 bases, with 6 bases separating them. The CDR3 runs to 12 residues.

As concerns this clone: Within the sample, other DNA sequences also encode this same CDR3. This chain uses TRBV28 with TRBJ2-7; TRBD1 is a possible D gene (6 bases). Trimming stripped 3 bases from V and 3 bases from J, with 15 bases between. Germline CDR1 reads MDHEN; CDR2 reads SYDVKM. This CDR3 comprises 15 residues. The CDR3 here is CASSLGHVIGYEQYF. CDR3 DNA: TGTGCCAGCAGTTTGGGACACGTTATAGGCTACGAGCAGTACTTC.

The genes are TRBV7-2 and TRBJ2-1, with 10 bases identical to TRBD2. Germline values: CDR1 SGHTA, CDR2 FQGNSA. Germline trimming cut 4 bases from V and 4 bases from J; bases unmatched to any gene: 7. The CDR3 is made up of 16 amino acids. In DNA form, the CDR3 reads TGTGCCAGCAGCTCCAGGACTAGCGGAATGTACAATGAGCAGTTCTTC. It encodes CASSSRTSGMYNEQFF.

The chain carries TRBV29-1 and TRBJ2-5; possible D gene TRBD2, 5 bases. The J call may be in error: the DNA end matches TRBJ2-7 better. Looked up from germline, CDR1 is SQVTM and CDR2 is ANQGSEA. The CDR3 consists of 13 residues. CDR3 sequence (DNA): TGCAGCGTGATACAAGGACTCAACTACGAGCAGTACTTC. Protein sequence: CSVIQGLNYEQYF.

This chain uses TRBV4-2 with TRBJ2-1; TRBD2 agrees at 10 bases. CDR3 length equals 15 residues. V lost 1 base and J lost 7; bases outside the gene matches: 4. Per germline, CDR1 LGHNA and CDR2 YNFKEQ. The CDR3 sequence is CASSQVLAGENEQFF. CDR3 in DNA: TGTGCCAGCAGCCAAGTCCTAGCGGGAGAGAATGAGCAGTTCTTC.

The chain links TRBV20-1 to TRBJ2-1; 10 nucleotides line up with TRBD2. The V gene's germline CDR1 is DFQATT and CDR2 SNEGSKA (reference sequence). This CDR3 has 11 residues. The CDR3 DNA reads TGCAGAGCGGGAGGGCCCAATGAGCAGTTCTTC. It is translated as CRAGGPNEQFF.

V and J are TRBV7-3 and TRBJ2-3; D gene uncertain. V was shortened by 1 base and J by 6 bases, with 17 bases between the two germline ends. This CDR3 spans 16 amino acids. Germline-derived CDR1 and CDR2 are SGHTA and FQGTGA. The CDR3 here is CASSLRGAPGGDTQYF. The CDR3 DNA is TGTGCCAGCAGCTTAAGAGGAGCCCCGGGTGGGGATACGCAGTATTTT.

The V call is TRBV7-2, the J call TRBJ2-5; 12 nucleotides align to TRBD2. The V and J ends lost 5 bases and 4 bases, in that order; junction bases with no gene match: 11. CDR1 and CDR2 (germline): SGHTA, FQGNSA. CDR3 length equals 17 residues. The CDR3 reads CASSQRLAGGSTETQYF. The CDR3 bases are TGTGCCAGCAGCCAACGGCTAGCGGGAGGGAGTACAGAGACCCAGTACTTC. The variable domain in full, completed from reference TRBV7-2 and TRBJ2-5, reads GAGVSQSPSNKVTEKGKDVELRCDPISGHTALYWYRQSLGQGLEFLIYFQGNSAPDKSGLPSDRFSAERTGGSVSTLTIQRTQQEDSAVYLCASSQRLAGGSTETQYFGPGTRLLVL.

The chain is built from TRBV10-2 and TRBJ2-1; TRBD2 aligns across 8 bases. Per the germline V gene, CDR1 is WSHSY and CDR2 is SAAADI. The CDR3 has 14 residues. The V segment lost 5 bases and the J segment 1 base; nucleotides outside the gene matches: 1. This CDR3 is CASSSGRSYNEQFF. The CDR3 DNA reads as TGCGCCAGCAGTAGCGGGAGATCCTACAATGAGCAGTTCTTC.

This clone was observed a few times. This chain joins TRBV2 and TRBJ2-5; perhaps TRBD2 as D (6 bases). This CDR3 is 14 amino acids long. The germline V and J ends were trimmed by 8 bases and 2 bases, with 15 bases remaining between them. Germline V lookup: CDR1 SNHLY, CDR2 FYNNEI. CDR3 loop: CASEVMGGQETQYF. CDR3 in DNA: TGTGCCAGCGAAGTGATGGGAGGACAAGAGACCCAGTACTTC.

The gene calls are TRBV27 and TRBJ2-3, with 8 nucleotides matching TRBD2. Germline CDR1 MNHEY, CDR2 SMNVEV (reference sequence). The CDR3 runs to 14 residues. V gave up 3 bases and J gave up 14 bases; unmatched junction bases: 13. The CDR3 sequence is CASSFDPGGERPYF. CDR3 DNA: TGTGCCAGCAGTTTTGACCCGGGGGGGGAGCGCCCGTATTTT.

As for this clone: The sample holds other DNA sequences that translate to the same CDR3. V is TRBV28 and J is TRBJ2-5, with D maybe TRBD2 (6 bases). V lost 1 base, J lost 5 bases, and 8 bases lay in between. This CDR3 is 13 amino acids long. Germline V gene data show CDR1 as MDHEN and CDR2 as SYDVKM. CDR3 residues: CASSLSGTETQYF. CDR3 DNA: TGTGCCAGCAGTTTATCAGGGACTGAGACCCAGTACTTC. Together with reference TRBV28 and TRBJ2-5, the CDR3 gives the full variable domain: DVKVTQSSRYLVKRTGEKVFLECVQDMDHENMFWYRQDPGLGLRLIYFSYDVKMKEKGDIPEGYSVSREKKERFSLILESASTNQTSMYLCASSLSGTETQYFGPGTRLLVL.

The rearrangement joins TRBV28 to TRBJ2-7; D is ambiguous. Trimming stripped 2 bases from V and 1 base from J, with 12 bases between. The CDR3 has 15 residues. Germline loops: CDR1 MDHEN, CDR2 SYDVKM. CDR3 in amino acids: CASSLRTHDSYEQYF. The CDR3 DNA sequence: TGTGCCAGCAGTTTACGGACCCACGATTCCTACGAGCAGTACTTC.

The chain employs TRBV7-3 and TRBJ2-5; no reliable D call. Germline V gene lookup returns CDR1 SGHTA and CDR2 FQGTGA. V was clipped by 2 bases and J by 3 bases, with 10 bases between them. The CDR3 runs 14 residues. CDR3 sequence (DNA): TGTGCCAGCAGCTTATTGCTGTTTAAAGAGACCCAGTACTTC. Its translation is CASSLLLFKETQYF.

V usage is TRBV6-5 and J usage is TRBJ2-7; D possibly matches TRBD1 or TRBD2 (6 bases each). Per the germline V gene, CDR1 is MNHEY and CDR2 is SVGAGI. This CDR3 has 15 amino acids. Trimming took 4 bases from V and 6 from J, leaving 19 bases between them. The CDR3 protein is CASSFWTEEGGEQYF. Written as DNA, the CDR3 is TGTGCCAGCAGTTTTTGGACAGAGGAGGGGGGCGAGCAGTACTTC.

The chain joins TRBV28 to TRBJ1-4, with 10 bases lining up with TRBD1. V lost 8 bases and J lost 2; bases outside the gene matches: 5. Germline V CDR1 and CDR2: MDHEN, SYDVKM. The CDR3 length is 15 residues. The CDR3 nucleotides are TGTGCCAGCCGAGGACAGGGGGGGACTAATGAAAAACTGTTTTTT. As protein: CASRGQGGTNEKLFF.

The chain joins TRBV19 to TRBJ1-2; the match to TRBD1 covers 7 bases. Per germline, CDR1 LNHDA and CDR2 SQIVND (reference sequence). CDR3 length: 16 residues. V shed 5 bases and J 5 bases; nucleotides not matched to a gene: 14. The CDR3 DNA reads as TGTGCCAGTAGTGACCGGACAGGCAGCGTTTCTTATGGCTACACCTTC. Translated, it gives CASSDRTGSVSYGYTF.

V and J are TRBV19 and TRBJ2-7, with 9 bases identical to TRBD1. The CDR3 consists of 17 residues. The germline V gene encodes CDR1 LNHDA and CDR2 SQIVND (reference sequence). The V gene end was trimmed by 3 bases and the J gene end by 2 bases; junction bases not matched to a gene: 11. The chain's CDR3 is CASSIRPGQGPPYEQYF. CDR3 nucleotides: TGTGCCAGTAGTATCCGACCGGGACAGGGACCTCCCTACGAGCAGTACTTC.

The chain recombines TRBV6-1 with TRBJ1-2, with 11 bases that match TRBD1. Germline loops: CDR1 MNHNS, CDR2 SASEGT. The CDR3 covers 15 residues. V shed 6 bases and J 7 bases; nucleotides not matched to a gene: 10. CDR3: CASRKPGQGVSGYTF. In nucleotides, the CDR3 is TGTGCCAGCAGAAAACCGGGACAGGGGGTCTCTGGCTACACCTTC.

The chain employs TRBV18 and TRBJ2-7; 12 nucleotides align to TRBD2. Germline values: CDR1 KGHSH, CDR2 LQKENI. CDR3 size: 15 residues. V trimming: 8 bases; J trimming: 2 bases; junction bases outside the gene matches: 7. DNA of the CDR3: TGTGCCAGCAGCCTAGCGGGAGGGATTCCCTACGAGCAGTACTTC. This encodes CASSLAGGIPYEQYF.

CDR3 DNA: TGTGCCAGCAAAGGGGGACTCCGCTACGAGCAGTACTTC. Its translation is CASKGGLRYEQYF. This chain uses TRBV28 with TRBJ2-7, with D perhaps given as TRBD1 or TRBD2 (6 bases each). Germline CDR1 and CDR2: MDHEN and SYDVKM. The germline V and J ends were trimmed by 7 bases and 3 bases, with 13 bases remaining between them. The CDR3 is made up of 13 amino acids.

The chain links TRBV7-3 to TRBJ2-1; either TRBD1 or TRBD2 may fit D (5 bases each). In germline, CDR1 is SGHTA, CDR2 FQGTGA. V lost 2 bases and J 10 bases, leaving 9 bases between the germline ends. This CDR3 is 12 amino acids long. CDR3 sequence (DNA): TGTGCCAGCAGCTTAGTCCGGGACGAGCAGTTCTTC. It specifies CASSLVRDEQFF.

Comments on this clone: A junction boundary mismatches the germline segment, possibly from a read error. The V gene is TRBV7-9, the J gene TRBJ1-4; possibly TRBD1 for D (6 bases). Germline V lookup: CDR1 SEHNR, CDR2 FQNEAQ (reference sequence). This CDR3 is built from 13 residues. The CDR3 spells CASSLTGNGKLFF. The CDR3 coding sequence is TGTGCCAGCAGCTTAACAGGGAATGGAAAACTGTTTTTT.